Shown below are 21 T cell receptor beta chains from a single sample sequenced in a study of cytomegalovirus exposure and HLA in healthy donors (dated by TCRdb to about 2017). To prepare the library, the immunoSEQ multiplex PCR assay was applied. The multiplex PCR relied on a mix of 60 forward primers for TCR Vbeta segments and 13 reverse primers for TCR Jbeta segments. Imported from immuneACCESS, the table was reduced by TCRdb to in-frame sequences with V and J called. These copies leave out some clones; in studies compared against another copy, an unresolved V gene accounts for under half, and the cause of the remainder is not known. Present in this sample are roughly 120,000 clones, about 80% of which were seen just once. In total, the top ten clones hold around 1.6% of the sample. The source material was PBMCs. The receptor source for this set is a woman between 18 and 30 years old in good health and CMV-seronegative.

The chain combines TRBV5-4 with TRBJ1-1, with TRBD1 as a possible D gene (6 bases). From germline, CDR1 is SGHNT and CDR2 YYREEE (reference sequence). V was pared by 3 bases and J by 7 bases, with 13 bases between. The length of the CDR3 is 13 residues. This chain's CDR3 is CASSSRGGDEAFF. The CDR3 DNA sequence: TGTGCCAGCAGCTCGAGGGGGGGAGATGAAGCTTTCTTT.

The rearrangement uses TRBV4-3 and TRBJ2-1; 10 bases align to TRBD2. V gave up 1 base and J gave up 7 bases; unmatched junction bases: 10. The CDR3 is 17 residues long. Germline CDR1 reads LGHNA; CDR2 reads YSLEER. The CDR3 region has the DNA TGCGCCAGCAGCCAAGGGGGTCCTAGCGGGGGAAGGAATGAGCAGTTCTTC. Translated: CASSQGGPSGGRNEQFF.

V usage is TRBV5-8 and J usage is TRBJ1-4, with a weak D call TRBD1 (6 bases). Germline CDR1 is SGHTS and CDR2 is YDEGEE. The CDR3 loop spans 14 amino acids. Trimming took 0 bases from V and 8 from J, leaving 11 bases between them. The CDR3 region has the DNA TGTGCCAGCAGCTTGGCAGGGGTACGGGAAAAACTGTTTTTT. This translates into CASSLAGVREKLFF.

V is TRBV5-6 and J is TRBJ1-1, with TRBD1 as a possible D gene (5 bases). The CDR3 spans 15 residues. CDR1 is SGHDT and CDR2 is YYEEEE in the germline V gene. V lost 1 base to trimming and J lost 1 base, with 11 bases between them. The CDR3 DNA reads TGTGCCAGCAGCTTGTTGGGACTGACGAACACTGAAGCTTTCTTT. The encoded protein is CASSLLGLTNTEAFF.

This sequence joins TRBV5-4 and TRBJ2-1, with D unresolved. Germline CDR1 and CDR2: SGHNT and YYREEE (reference sequence). The CDR3 runs 13 residues. The V gene lost 3 bases and the J gene lost 6 bases, with 10 bases spanning the gap. Here the CDR3 DNA reads TGTGCCAGCAGCTCCCGCGCCGCCAATGAGCAGTTCTTC. Its protein is CASSSRAANEQFF.

The chain joins TRBV4-1 to TRBJ1-4; TRBD1 is a possible D gene (5 bases). In germline, CDR1 is MGHRA, CDR2 YSYEKL. V lost 0 bases and J lost 5, with 10 bases in between. The CDR3 covers 15 residues. CDR3 in amino acids: CASSQDSGRNEKLFF. Here the CDR3 DNA reads TGCGCCAGCAGCCAAGATTCAGGGAGGAATGAAAAACTGTTTTTT.

The chain employs TRBV30 and TRBJ1-2; no clear D gene. The V end was cut by 8 bases, the J end by 2 bases, with 9 bases between. The CDR3 totals 11 residues. Germline CDR1 and CDR2: GTSNPN and SVGIG (reference sequence). CDR3 DNA: TGTGCCGGAGGCAGAAACTATGGCTACACCTTC. Protein: CAGGRNYGYTF.

This clone was detected once. The genes are TRBV7-6 and TRBJ1-2; 7 bases agree with TRBD1. J was trimmed by 6 bases and V by 4 bases; bases with no gene match: 8. CDR3 length: 14 amino acids. Germline lookup yields CDR1 SGHVS and CDR2 FNYEAQ. The CDR3 is CASSSRDSLDGYTF. CDR3 nucleotides: TGTGCCAGCAGCTCCCGGGACAGCCTGGATGGCTACACCTTC.

The chain couples TRBV7-9 to TRBJ1-1; D gene ambiguous. V dropped 5 bases and J dropped 7 bases, with 14 bases sitting between them. Germline V gene data show CDR1 as SEHNR and CDR2 as FQNEAQ (reference sequence). The CDR3 length is 13 residues. The CDR3 spells CASSHRVPSEAFF. CDR3 in DNA: TGTGCCAGCAGCCACCGTGTCCCCAGTGAAGCTTTCTTT. The variable domain in full, completed from reference TRBV7-9 and TRBJ1-1, reads DTGVSQNPRHKITKRGQNVTFRCDPISEHNRLYWYRQTLGQGPEFLTYFQNEAQLEKSRLLSDRFSAERPKGSFSTLEIQRTEQGDSAMYLCASSHRVPSEAFFGQGTRLTVV.

The DNA for the CDR3 is TGTGCCAGCAGTAGGACTAGCGGGAGCTGGGAGACCCAGTACTTC. This encodes CASSRTSGSWETQYF. The rearrangement links TRBV2 to TRBJ2-5; 13 bases are a match to TRBD2. This CDR3 contains 15 residues. V shed 5 bases, J shed 5 bases, and the junction held 5 bases outside the gene matches. Germline-derived CDR1 and CDR2 are SNHLY and FYNNEI.

The chain combines TRBV6-5 with TRBJ1-2; TRBD1 agrees at 8 bases. CDR3 size: 12 residues. With 5 bases clipped from V and 8 bases from J, the junction kept 4 bases outside the gene matches. From germline, CDR1 is MNHEY and CDR2 SVGAGI. CDR3 coding DNA: TGTGCCAGCAGTGTGGACAGGGTCGGCTACACCTTC. Translation: CASSVDRVGYTF.

The chain uses TRBV19 and TRBJ2-1, with TRBD2 as a possible D gene (6 bases). The CDR3 consists of 15 residues. Germline values: CDR1 LNHDA, CDR2 SQIVND (reference sequence). V was clipped by 3 bases and J by 9 bases, with 18 bases between them. CDR3 nucleotides: TGTGCCAGTAGTATGTCCGGGACTGGAGGAGGTGAGCAGTTCTTC. It encodes CASSMSGTGGGEQFF.

V and J are TRBV19 and TRBJ1-1; D may be TRBD1 (6 bases). Germline-derived CDR1 and CDR2 are LNHDA and SQIVND (reference sequence). This CDR3 region has 13 residues. V gave up 6 bases and J gave up 1 base, with 9 bases separating them. The CDR3 DNA follows: TGTGCCAGTAGCCCGACAGGGAACACTGAAGCTTTCTTT. Translating it yields CASSPTGNTEAFF.

The chain has TRBV30 and TRBJ2-1; 10 bases align to TRBD2. There are 14 residues in the CDR3. Per the germline V gene, CDR1 is GTSNPN and CDR2 is SVGIG (reference sequence). The J segment lost 1 base and the V segment lost 5 bases, leaving 2 bases of the junction unmatched. The CDR3 bases are TGTGCCTGGGATAGCGGGGGGTCCTACAATGAGCAGTTCTTC. Its translation: CAWDSGGSYNEQFF.

The chain couples TRBV19 to TRBJ1-2, with D possibly TRBD1 on 6 matching bases. Trimming left V 3 bases short and J 1 base short, with 12 bases between. CDR1 and CDR2 (germline): LNHDA, SQIVND (reference sequence). The CDR3 extends over 15 amino acids. CDR3 region: CASSIPGARNYGYTF. CDR3 nucleotides: TGTGCCAGTAGTATCCCAGGGGCCCGTAACTATGGCTACACCTTC.

This chain uses TRBV9 with TRBJ1-2; 7 bases are a match to TRBD1. The CDR3 consists of 16 residues. The V gene's germline CDR1 is SGDLS and CDR2 YYNGEE. Trimming removed 6 bases from V and 4 bases from J; junction bases left unmatched: 15. CDR3 coding DNA: TGTGCCAGCACCTCACTTTCGACAGGGCCGGGCTATGGCTACACCTTC. Its protein is CASTSLSTGPGYGYTF.

This clone appeared a few times. The chain employs TRBV11-2 and TRBJ1-2; 9 bases map to TRBD1. Germline assignment: CDR1 SGHAT and CDR2 FQNNGV. The CDR3 has 14 residues. J gave up 3 bases and V 6 bases, and 5 bases lay outside the gene matches. In DNA form, the CDR3 reads TGTGCCAGCAGTCTTACAGGGGGCGACTATGGCTACACCTTC. It encodes CASSLTGGDYGYTF.

The rearrangement joins TRBV19 to TRBJ2-4; the D gene is possibly TRBD1 (5 bases). This CDR3 region has 12 residues. Per germline, CDR1 LNHDA and CDR2 SQIVND (reference sequence). V lost 10 bases, J lost 12 bases, and 19 bases lay in between. The CDR3 sequence: CATTKGFDSQYF. The CDR3 region has the DNA TGTGCCACTACTAAGGGGTTTGACAGTCAGTACTTC.

The gene calls are TRBV19 and TRBJ2-3, with 8 bases aligning to TRBD1. V was pared by 7 bases and J by 2 bases, with 2 bases of the junction left unmatched. Germline V gene data show CDR1 as LNHDA and CDR2 as SQIVND (reference sequence). CDR3 length: 13 residues. The CDR3 loop reads CASKDRATDTQYF. The CDR3 region has the DNA TGTGCCAGTAAGGACAGGGCCACAGATACGCAGTATTTT.

This chain uses TRBV19 with TRBJ2-7, with a weak D call TRBD2 (6 bases). The CDR3 sequence is 14 residues long. V was shortened by 3 bases and J by 3 bases, with 12 bases between the two germline ends. Germline lookup yields CDR1 LNHDA and CDR2 SQIVND (reference sequence). The CDR3 bases are TGTGCCAGTAGTATCCGTGGTAGCGGCTACGAGCAGTACTTC. Its translation is CASSIRGSGYEQYF.

The chain uses TRBV6-4 and TRBJ1-1, with D perhaps matching TRBD1 (6 bases). Trimming removed 9 bases at V and 5 bases at J, with 13 bases between. Germline V CDR1 and CDR2: MRHNA, SNTAGT. This CDR3 contains 12 residues. CDR3 residues: CASWGGGTEAFF. The CDR3 DNA follows: TGTGCCAGTTGGGGAGGGGGGACTGAAGCTTTCTTT.